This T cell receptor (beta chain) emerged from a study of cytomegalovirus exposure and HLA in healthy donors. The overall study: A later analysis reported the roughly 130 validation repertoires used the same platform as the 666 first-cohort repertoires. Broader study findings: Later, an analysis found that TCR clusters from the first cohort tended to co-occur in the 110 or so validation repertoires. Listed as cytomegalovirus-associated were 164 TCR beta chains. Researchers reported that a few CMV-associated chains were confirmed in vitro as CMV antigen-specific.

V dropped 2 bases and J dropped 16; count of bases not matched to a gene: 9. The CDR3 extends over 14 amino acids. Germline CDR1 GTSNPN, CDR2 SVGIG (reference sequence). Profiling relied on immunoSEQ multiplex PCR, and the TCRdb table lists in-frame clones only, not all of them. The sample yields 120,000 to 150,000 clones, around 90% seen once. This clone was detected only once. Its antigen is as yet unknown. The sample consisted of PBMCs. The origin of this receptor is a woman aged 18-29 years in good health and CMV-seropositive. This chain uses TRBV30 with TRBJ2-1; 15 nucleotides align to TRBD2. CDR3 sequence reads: CAWSLGLAGGPPFF. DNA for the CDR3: TGTGCCTGGAGTCTCGGACTAGCGGGAGGGCCCCCATTCTTC.